The 31 T cell receptor beta chains reported below all come from one sample, sequenced in a study of tumor-infiltrating lymphocytes in primary liver carcinoma. Without any cell sorting, about 19-32 mg of bulk tissue yielded co-extracted RNA and DNA. A primer matching the constant region was used to make TCR beta cDNA from 450 to 500 ng of total RNA. Library construction for TCR beta comprised three nested multiplex PCR rounds performed with slightly modified ARM-PCR. The two initial PCR rounds, about 9 cycles each, used TRBV1-TRBV30 forward and C-beta reverse primers. TCRdb re-analysed the multiplex PCR reads in MiXCR, keeping a single row per CDR3 protein. The sample includes about 50,000 distinct CDR3 sequences, around 77% of them seen just once. The specimen was liver tumor tissue from sampling region 5. Indicated subset: tumor region T5, tumor centre. Receptors originate from a man aged 40-49 years with primary liver carcinoma and hepatitis B virus infection.

This clonotype was counted many times. A read error may be the cause here, since a much bigger clone is one base away. This sequence joins TRBV5-1 and TRBJ2-3; no firm D call. The CDR3 extends over 13 amino acids. Looked up from germline, CDR1 is SGHRS and CDR2 is YFSETQ. CDR3 coding DNA: TGCGCCAGCAGTTCAGGACGCACAGATATGCAGTATTTT. It translates to CASSSGRTDMQYF.

The chain joins TRBV5-6 to TRBJ2-1; possibly TRBD2 for D (6 bases). This CDR3 spans 15 amino acids. Germline values: CDR1 SGHDT, CDR2 YYEEEE. Deletions cut 6 bases from V and 2 bases from J, with 15 bases between. CDR3: CASIYRERAYNEQFF. The CDR3 DNA reads as TGTGCCAGCATCTACCGGGAGCGGGCCTACAATGAGCAGTTCTTC.

The chain links TRBV6-1 to TRBJ2-1; 7 bases fit TRBD2. Germline loops: CDR1 MNHNS, CDR2 SASEGT. This CDR3 is built from 14 residues. V shed 11 bases and J 6 bases; nucleotides not matched to a gene: 13. This chain's CDR3 is CARWSGRAFNEQFF. The DNA for the CDR3 is TGTGCCCGCTGGTCAGGGAGGGCCTTCAATGAGCAGTTCTTC.

With regard to this clonotype: The junction does not match germline at one end; this may be a read error. The V and J genes are TRBV11-1 and TRBJ1-2; D gene ambiguous. Per the germline V gene, CDR1 is SGHAT and CDR2 is FQDESV (reference sequence). The CDR3 length is 13 residues. The CDR3 sequence is CTSSFVHNYDYTF. DNA for the CDR3: TGTACCAGCAGCTTTGTCCATAACTATGACTACACCTTC.

Of note for this clonotype: Given the absence of the conserved phenylalanine or tryptophan at the CDR3 end, a read error is likely. The V gene is TRBV29-1, the J gene TRBJ2-5; 11 nucleotides match TRBD1. The CDR3 runs to 15 residues. CDR1 and CDR2 from the germline V gene are SQVTM and ANQGSEA. The CDR3 coding sequence is TGCAACGTTGAAGCGGACAGGGGGCGGGCAGAGACCCAGTACTCC. Translation gives CNVEADRGRAETQYS.

This clonotype rates as medium-sized. This chain links TRBV4-1 with TRBJ2-1; 10 positions agree with TRBD1. CDR3 size: 15 residues. Germline CDR1 is MGHRA and CDR2 is YSYEKL. Trimming took 1 base from V and 7 from J; bases not matched to a gene: 4. CDR3 sequence (DNA): TGCGCCAGCAGCCAAGGACAGGGGGCTTGGAATGAGCAGTTCTTC. Protein sequence: CASSQGQGAWNEQFF.

A word on this clonotype: Since the CDR3 does not end with the conserved phenylalanine or tryptophan, this likely comes from a read error. The V gene is TRBV7-8, the J gene TRBJ2-2; tentatively, D is TRBD1 or TRBD2 (6 bases each). V lost 5 bases and J 4 bases, leaving 14 bases between the germline ends. Germline CDR1 is SGHVS and CDR2 is FQNEAQ. CDR3 length equals 15 residues. The CDR3 DNA is TGTGCCAGCAGCGCGGGGATAGGGGGCACCGGGGAGCTGTTTTTA. This encodes CASSAGIGGTGELFL.

As for this clonotype: Because it lacks the conserved phenylalanine or tryptophan at the end, this CDR3 is likely a read error. This chain uses TRBV29-1 with TRBJ2-1, with 11 bases fitting TRBD2. Germline CDR1 reads SQVTM; CDR2 reads ANQGSEA. The CDR3 loop spans 13 amino acids. CDR3 in DNA: TGCAACGTGACTAGCGGGAAGCTCTATGAGCAGTTCTCC. This encodes CNVTSGKLYEQFS.

Comments on this clonotype: One end of the junction does not line up with germline, which may come from a read error. The chain employs TRBV4-3 and TRBJ2-7; TRBD1 agrees at 7 bases. In germline, CDR1 is LGHNA, CDR2 YSLEER. The CDR3 runs 15 residues. The CDR3 sequence is CASTQDTGTVDAEYF. The CDR3 coding sequence is TGCGCCAGCACCCAAGATACGGGGACAGTTGACGCGGAGTACTTC.

At least ten counts were recorded for this clonotype. Just one base apart from a much larger clone, this may be a read error. Because the CDR3 is missing its conserved closing phenylalanine or tryptophan, this is likely a read error. The chain recombines TRBV11-2 with TRBJ2-7; D ambiguous. The germline V and J ends were trimmed by 0 bases and 1 base, with 7 bases remaining between them. CDR3 length: 14 residues. Germline CDR1 is SGHAT and CDR2 is FQNNGV. Here the CDR3 reads CASSLEVLSYEQYS. The CDR3 nucleotides are TGTGCCAGCAGCTTAGAGGTCTTATCCTACGAGCAGTACTCC.

This clonotype was picked up one time. DNA for the CDR3: TGCAGCGTTGAGACAGGGTTGAATCAGCCCCAGTATTTT. Residues: CSVETGLNQPQYF. The genes are TRBV29-1 and TRBJ1-5; 7 bases are shared with TRBD1. The DNA matches TRBJ2-3 better at its end, which makes the J call doubtful. The germline V gene has CDR1 SQVTM and CDR2 ANQGSEA. The CDR3 is 13 amino acids.

About this clonotype: A much larger clone differs from this one at a single base, so this may be a read error. The chain is built from TRBV30 and TRBJ2-7; D remains unclear. Germline lookup yields CDR1 GTSNPN and CDR2 SVGIG (reference sequence). This CDR3 region has 12 residues. CDR3 coding DNA: TGTGCCTGGAATAAGGAAACGTACGGGCAGTACTTC. Its translation: CAWNKETYGQYF. Full variable domain (rest looked up from reference TRBV30 and TRBJ2-7): SQTIHQWPATLVQPVGSPLSLECTVEGTSNPNLYWYRQAAGRGLQLLFYSVGIGQISSEVPQNLSASRPQDRQFILSSKKLLLSDSGFYLCAWNKETYGQYFGPGTRLTVT.

On this clonotype itself: The CDR3 does not close with the conserved phenylalanine or tryptophan, likely indicating a read error. The CDR3 loop is CASSLGQGDYGYTP. The CDR3 region has the DNA TGTGCCAGCAGCTTGGGACAGGGTGATTATGGCTACACCCCT. This chain connects TRBV5-6 to TRBJ1-2; TRBD1 matches at 7 bases. The CDR3 sequence is 14 residues long. Germline lookup yields CDR1 SGHDT and CDR2 YYEEEE. Losses at the gene ends were 0 bases for V and 5 bases for J; bases not matched to a gene: 4.

This chain uses TRBV10-2 with TRBJ2-7, with unresolved D. Germline assignment: CDR1 WSHSY and CDR2 SAAADI. This CDR3 is built from 14 residues. Trimming shortened V by 7 bases and J by 6 bases, and 19 bases separated the two germline ends. CDR3 DNA: TGCGCCAGCATAGACAATTGGGGTCGACCCGAGCAGTACTTC. Translation gives CASIDNWGRPEQYF.

V usage is TRBV28 and J usage is TRBJ2-1; D may be TRBD2 (5 bases). Trimming cost V 6 bases and J 6 bases, with 15 bases left between them. Germline V CDR1 and CDR2: MDHEN, SYDVKM. CDR3 length: 14 amino acids. DNA for the CDR3: TGTGCCAGCAGCTCGGGATTCCGACTCAATGAGCAGTTCTTC. Translation: CASSSGFRLNEQFF.

Comment on this clonotype: A junction end diverges from the germline sequence, so it may reflect a read error. The chain has TRBV12-3 or TRBV12-4 and TRBJ2-1, with TRBD2 identical over 8 bases. The CDR3 loop spans 15 amino acids. The CDR3 coding sequence is TGTGCCAGCAGTTTAACGGGAGGGCCTAACAATAAGCAGTTCTTC. Protein product: CASSLTGGPNNKQFF.

About this clonotype: The junction departs from germline at one end; a sequencing error may be responsible. This rearrangement joins TRBV11-2 to TRBJ2-6; D is perhaps TRBD2 (6 bases). CDR3 length equals 21 residues. Germline V gene lookup returns CDR1 SGHAT and CDR2 FQNNGV. In DNA, the CDR3 is TGTGCCATCAGCATGGGGGGAGACAGAGGCATTTCCCTCTCTGGGACCAACGTCCTGATTTTC. Encoded protein: CAISMGGDRGISLSGTNVLIF.

Comments on this clonotype: This likely comes from a read error, as the CDR3 has no conserved phenylalanine or tryptophan at its end. The rearrangement links TRBV6-9 to TRBJ2-7; D uncertain. Germline CDR1 and CDR2: MNHGY and SVAAGI. The CDR3 has 12 residues. CDR3 DNA: TGTGCCAGCAGTTCCGGTACCTATGAGCAGTACTAC. It translates to CASSSGTYEQYY.

Turning to this clonotype: At one end the junction does not follow the germline gene, possibly because of a read error. The J gene is TRBJ1-5, the V gene TRBV5-1; TRBD1 might be the D (5 bases). CDR1 is SGHRS and CDR2 is YFSETQ in the germline V gene. The CDR3 runs 16 residues. The CDR3 region is CTSSWGEQRINQPQHF. CDR3 bases: TGCACCAGCAGCTGGGGGGAACAGAGGATAAATCAGCCCCAGCATTTT.

This clonotype was counted once. Its ends do not fully match the called genes, so a read error is possible. The rearrangement uses TRBV29-1 and TRBJ2-5, with D perhaps given as TRBD1 or TRBD2 (5 bases each). The length of the CDR3 is 14 residues. Looked up from germline, CDR1 is SQVTM and CDR2 is ANQGSEA. This chain's CDR3 is CSVEDAGQGETHYF. CDR3 nucleotide sequence: TGTAGCGTTGAAGATGCCGGACAAGGAGAGACCCACTACTTC. Using reference TRBV29-1 and TRBJ2-5 for the parts outside the CDR3, the full variable domain is SAVISQKPSRDICQRGTSLTIQCQVDSQVTMMFWYRQQPGQSLTLIATANQGSEATYESGFVIDKFPISRPNLTFSTLTVSNMSPEDSSIYLCSVEDAGQGETHYFGPGTRLLVL.

Turning to this clonotype: In this CDR3 the conserved last residue, phenylalanine or tryptophan, is missing, so a read error is likely. The gene calls are TRBV7-9 and TRBJ2-3, with D perhaps matching TRBD2 (5 bases). Trimming removed 11 bases from V and 5 bases from J, with 20 bases in between. Germline CDR1 reads SEHNR; CDR2 reads FQNEAQ (reference sequence). The length of the CDR3 is 14 residues. As DNA, the CDR3 is TGTGCCGTTCCTAGCAGGACTCGGGGAGATACGCAGTATCTT. Translating gives CAVPSRTRGDTQYL.

This clonotype was detected ten times or more. The J gene is TRBJ2-1, the V gene TRBV5-1; 8 positions agree with TRBD2. This CDR3 comprises 15 residues. The V gene end was trimmed by 2 bases and the J gene end by 5 bases; junction bases not matched to a gene: 6. Germline values: CDR1 SGHRS, CDR2 YFSETQ. For the CDR3, the DNA is TGCGCCAGCAGCTTAGGGCTAGCGGGTAACAATGAGCAGTTCTTC. Its translation is CASSLGLAGNNEQFF.

Details on this clonotype: Germline and junction disagree at one end, which may indicate a read error. V usage is TRBV19 and J usage is TRBJ1-5; perhaps TRBD1 as D (6 bases). CDR1 and CDR2 (germline): LNHDA, SQIVND (reference sequence). The length of the CDR3 is 15 residues. The CDR3 spells CTSSIQGTSNQPQHF. CDR3 nucleotide sequence: TGTACCAGTAGTATTCAGGGGACTAGCAATCAGCCCCAGCATTTT.

There are many counts of this clonotype. The chain recombines TRBV9 with TRBJ1-2; TRBD1 aligns across 9 bases. Germline assignment: CDR1 SGDLS and CDR2 YYNGEE. The J segment lost 5 bases and the V segment lost 4 bases, leaving 6 bases of the junction unmatched. The CDR3 contains 14 residues. The CDR3 nucleotides read TGTGCCAGCAGCTTACAGGGGGCTTGGTATGGCTACACCTTC. Its translation: CASSLQGAWYGYTF.

J is TRBJ2-7 and V is TRBV7-3; D unresolved. Deletions cut 4 bases from V and 5 bases from J, with 6 bases between. Per the germline V gene, CDR1 is SGHTA and CDR2 is FQGTGA. The CDR3 loop spans 11 amino acids. The CDR3 coding sequence is TGTGCCAGCAGCTACGGCCACGAGCAGTACTTC. It codes for CASSYGHEQYF.

With regard to this clonotype: A much larger clone is a single base away; this may be a read error. The chain employs TRBV7-3 and TRBJ1-1; 8 positions agree with TRBD1. V gave up 5 bases and J gave up 6 bases; unmatched junction bases: 8. This CDR3 has 14 residues. Germline CDR1 and CDR2: SGHTA and FQGTGA. The CDR3 sequence: CASSPNWGQAEAFF. In DNA form, the CDR3 reads TGTGCCAGCAGCCCTAACTGGGGACAGGCTGAAGCTTTCTTT.

On this clonotype itself: One end of the junction varies from germline; a read error may be responsible. The V and J genes are TRBV28 and TRBJ2-7, with 8 bases that match TRBD1. The CDR3 sequence is 13 residues long. CDR1 and CDR2 (germline): MDHEN, SYDVKM. CDR3 sequence: CTSRLTGAYEQYF. The CDR3 coding sequence is TGTACCAGCAGATTGACAGGGGCCTACGAGCAGTACTTC.

As regards this clonotype: The CDR3 ends on some other residue instead of the conserved phenylalanine or tryptophan, so this is likely a read error. V usage is TRBV5-5 and J usage is TRBJ1-1; D uncertain. The CDR3 sequence is 15 residues long. Germline CDR1 SGHKS, CDR2 YYEKEE (reference sequence). The CDR3 spells CAGSHEGERYTEAFI. As DNA, the CDR3 is TGTGCCGGCAGCCATGAGGGCGAGCGGTACACCGAAGCTTTCATT.

This clonotype was seen more than once but under ten times. A much more abundant neighbour one base away suggests this may be a read error. The chain couples TRBV7-3 to TRBJ2-1; D remains ambiguous. Trimming left V 2 bases short and J 8 bases short, with 13 bases between. The germline CDR1 and CDR2 sequences are SGHTA and FQGTGA. This CDR3 is 14 amino acids long. The CDR3 sequence is CASSLGIRLDEQFF. CDR3 sequence (DNA): TGTGCCAGCAGCTTAGGTATTAGACTGGATGAGCAGTTCTTC.

This rearrangement joins TRBV29-1 to TRBJ1-1, with 8 bases lining up with TRBD1. The J segment lost 4 bases and the V segment lost 3 bases, leaving 7 bases of the junction unmatched. CDR1 and CDR2 from the germline V gene are SQVTM and ANQGSEA. CDR3 length: 14 residues. DNA for the CDR3: TGCAGCGTTGATGAATGGACAGGGAGCACTGAAGCTTTCTTT. This translates into CSVDEWTGSTEAFF.

As regards this clonotype: A read error may produce the germline difference seen at one junction end. The chain recombines TRBV19 with TRBJ2-6; tentative D call: TRBD1 (5 bases). CDR1 and CDR2 (germline): LNHDA, SQIVND (reference sequence). The CDR3 sequence is 15 residues long. In DNA, the CDR3 is TGTTCCAGTAGGTCGGACAAGGCTGGGGCCAACGTCCTGACTTTC. It translates to CSSRSDKAGANVLTF.